Each of the 25 T cell receptor beta chains below was sequenced from the same sample in a study of shared clonotypes between healthy human individuals. Profiling relied on immunoSEQ multiplex PCR, and the TCRdb table lists in-frame clones only, not all of them. The data show 800,000 to 1,200,000 clones, 70% to 80% seen once. Sequencing input: memory CD4+ T cells from PBMCs. The subset here: CD45RA-negative fraction. The receptor set was obtained from a man aged 18-30 years in good health. Some clones in this sample may be carry-over from other donors' samples.

Worth noting for this clone: The same CDR3 can be traced to other DNA sequences in this sample. As DNA, the CDR3 is TGTGCCAGCAGCGTTTCCACAGATACGCAGTATTTT. Protein: CASSVSTDTQYF. The chain recombines TRBV9 with TRBJ2-3; D is undetermined. V shed 2 bases and J shed 2 bases, with 3 bases lying between them. Looked up from germline, CDR1 is SGDLS and CDR2 is YYNGEE. The CDR3 has 12 residues.

The chain recombines TRBV18 with TRBJ2-7, with D uncertain. V lost 2 bases to trimming and J lost 2 bases, with 10 bases between them. There are 14 residues in the CDR3. Per the germline V gene, CDR1 is KGHSH and CDR2 is LQKENI. DNA for the CDR3: TGTGCCAGCTCACCAGGTGTGAGAACCTACGAGCAGTACTTC. This translates into CASSPGVRTYEQYF.

CDR3 in DNA: TGTGCCAGTAACGGGCGGGGGTACTCCGGCGAGCAGTACTTC. Its translation is CASNGRGYSGEQYF. The chain couples TRBV6-5 to TRBJ2-7; 7 bases are shared with TRBD2. This CDR3 is 14 amino acids long. The J segment lost 6 bases and the V segment lost 9 bases, leaving 14 bases of the junction unmatched. CDR1 and CDR2 (germline): MNHEY, SVGAGI.

About this clone: Other DNA sequences from this sample encode an identical CDR3 as well. The chain couples TRBV7-9 to TRBJ2-7; maybe TRBD2 (6 bases). With 0 bases removed from V and 0 bases from J, the gap between germline ends came to 9 bases. This CDR3 spans 15 amino acids. Germline-derived CDR1 and CDR2 are SEHNR and FQNEAQ (reference sequence). Here the CDR3 reads CASSLAGGASYEQYF. The CDR3 DNA is TGTGCCAGCAGCTTAGCTGGCGGGGCCTCCTACGAGCAGTACTTC.

This clone was observed once. A read error may produce the germline difference seen at one junction end. The rearrangement links TRBV7-2 to TRBJ1-2, with 9 bases aligning to TRBD1. Per germline, CDR1 SGHTA and CDR2 FQGNSA. This CDR3 is 14 amino acids long. In nucleotides, the CDR3 is TGTGCCAGCAGTTTAGCACGGACAGGGGCTGGCTACACCTTC. The encoded protein is CASSLARTGAGYTF.

The V gene is TRBV7-8, the J gene TRBJ1-5; unclear D gene. The CDR3 totals 14 residues. Germline CDR1 and CDR2: SGHVS and FQNEAQ. The V end was cut by 3 bases, the J end by 1 base, with 7 bases between. In DNA, the CDR3 is TGTGCCAGCAGCTTTTCCAGGAGCAATCAGCCCCAGCATTTT. Its translation is CASSFSRSNQPQHF.

The chain has TRBV30 and TRBJ2-2; TRBD2 might be the D (5 bases). Germline CDR1 and CDR2: GTSNPN and SVGIG (reference sequence). The CDR3 sequence is 17 residues long. V gave up 0 bases and J gave up 1 base, with 15 bases separating them. CDR3: CAWSVVRTDLNTGELFF. The DNA of the CDR3 is TGTGCCTGGAGTGTAGTACGGACTGACTTGAACACCGGGGAGCTGTTTTTT.

The chain recombines TRBV5-1 with TRBJ2-7, with D uncertain. This CDR3 contains 15 residues. The V gene's germline CDR1 is SGHRS and CDR2 YFSETQ. Deletions cut 0 bases from V and 3 bases from J, with 13 bases between. CDR3: CASSLGPSFSYEQYF. CDR3 in DNA: TGCGCCAGCAGCTTGGGGCCCTCATTTAGCTACGAGCAGTACTTC.

This clone occurred a few times. The rearrangement uses TRBV7-3 and TRBJ2-2; no clear D gene. The CDR3 sequence is 14 residues long. Germline V CDR1 and CDR2: SGHTA, FQGTGA. Trimming left V 1 base short and J 2 bases short, with 5 bases between. CDR3: CASSLNPNTGELFF. CDR3 DNA sequence: TGTGCCAGCAGCTTAAACCCTAACACCGGGGAGCTGTTTTTT.

This clone was found a few times. J is TRBJ1-1 and V is TRBV29-1, with D hard to call. Trimming took 3 bases from V and 0 from J, leaving 8 bases between them. From germline, CDR1 is SQVTM and CDR2 ANQGSEA. The CDR3 is 13 amino acids. CDR3 protein: CSVDTPVNTEAFF. The DNA for the CDR3 is TGCAGCGTTGATACCCCAGTGAACACTGAAGCTTTCTTT.

This sequence joins TRBV9 and TRBJ2-5; D is ambiguous. There are 16 residues in the CDR3. The germline CDR1 and CDR2 sequences are SGDLS and YYNGEE. V shed 0 bases and J shed 4 bases, with 16 bases lying between them. The CDR3 spells CASSVGGGRSGETQYF. The CDR3 coding sequence is TGTGCCAGCAGCGTAGGCGGTGGACGGAGTGGAGAGACCCAGTACTTC.

V gene TRBV7-8 combines with J gene TRBJ1-5; no reliable D call. The CDR3 covers 13 residues. CDR1 and CDR2 (germline): SGHVS, FQNEAQ. With 5 bases removed from V and 0 bases from J, the gap between germline ends came to 5 bases. Here the CDR3 reads CASSSHSNQPQHF. DNA for the CDR3: TGTGCCAGCAGCAGCCATAGCAATCAGCCCCAGCATTTT.

The rearrangement joins TRBV19 to TRBJ2-2; D not resolved. Per the germline V gene, CDR1 is LNHDA and CDR2 is SQIVND (reference sequence). CDR3 length: 12 amino acids. The V end lost 9 bases, the J end lost 7 bases, and 12 bases lay between the germline ends. CDR3 in amino acids: CASRVIGGELFF. In nucleotides, the CDR3 is TGTGCCAGCCGGGTCATCGGCGGGGAGCTGTTTTTT.

The chain links TRBV5-6 to TRBJ2-7, with D hard to call. This CDR3 region has 15 residues. CDR1 is SGHDT, CDR2 YYEEEE, per germline. With 4 bases removed from V and 2 bases from J, the gap between germline ends came to 16 bases. CDR3 DNA: TGTGCCAGCAGCCCGATGCTGAACACCCCCTACGAGCAGTACTTC. Translating it yields CASSPMLNTPYEQYF. The full variable domain, its missing parts supplied by reference TRBV5-6 and TRBJ2-7, is DAGVTQSPTHLIKTRGQQVTLRCSPKSGHDTVSWYQQALGQGPQFIFQYYEEEERQRGNFPDRFSGHQFPNYSSELNVNALLLGDSALYLCASSPMLNTPYEQYFGPGTRLTVT.

The chain combines TRBV10-3 with TRBJ2-7; 8 bases are a match to TRBD1. Per germline, CDR1 ENHRY and CDR2 SYGVKD. V dropped 3 bases and J dropped 0; count of bases not matched to a gene: 4. The CDR3 covers 15 residues. CDR3 coding DNA: TGTGCCATCAGTGATCGGGACAGGAGCTCCTACGAGCAGTACTTC. As protein: CAISDRDRSSYEQYF.

This chain joins TRBV5-4 and TRBJ1-1; the D gene is possibly TRBD1 (6 bases). The V and J ends lost 3 bases and 4 bases respectively, with 10 bases between them. This CDR3 is built from 13 residues. The germline V gene encodes CDR1 SGHNT and CDR2 YYREEE (reference sequence). The CDR3 reads CASSSLDSTEAFF. CDR3 coding DNA: TGTGCCAGCAGCTCCCTGGACAGCACTGAAGCTTTCTTT.

CDR3 loop: CASSLVTSGSYNEQFF. In DNA form, the CDR3 reads TGTGCCAGCAGCTTAGTTACTAGCGGCTCCTACAATGAGCAGTTCTTC. This chain uses TRBV7-2 with TRBJ2-1; TRBD2 agrees at 8 bases. J was trimmed by 0 bases and V by 1 base; bases with no gene match: 2. Germline CDR1 reads SGHTA; CDR2 reads FQGNSA. This CDR3 has 16 amino acids.

DNA of the CDR3: TGTGCCAGCAGCGCCCGGACAGGCACTAATGAAAAACTGTTTTTT. Its protein is CASSARTGTNEKLFF. The chain is built from TRBV9 and TRBJ1-4; 7 nucleotides line up with TRBD1. The ends lost 3 bases at V and 2 bases at J; junction bases unmatched: 4. From germline, CDR1 is SGDLS and CDR2 YYNGEE. The CDR3 contains 15 residues.

This chain links TRBV19 with TRBJ2-7; maybe TRBD1 (6 bases). The germline CDR1 and CDR2 sequences are LNHDA and SQIVND (reference sequence). Trimming cost V 4 bases and J 3 bases, with 13 bases left between them. This CDR3 spans 14 amino acids. CDR3 coding DNA: TGTGCCAGTAGTACCCCCGGACAGCGCTACGAGCAGTACTTC. Amino acid sequence: CASSTPGQRYEQYF.

CDR3 sequence reads: CASSLDRGPDTQYF. The CDR3, as DNA: TGCGCCAGCAGCCTCGACAGGGGACCAGATACGCAGTATTTT. This chain joins TRBV5-1 and TRBJ2-3; 8 positions agree with TRBD1. After removal of 4 bases from V and 4 bases from J, the junction contained 5 bases not matched to a gene. The CDR3 is 14 residues long. Germline V CDR1 and CDR2: SGHRS, YFSETQ.

This clone appeared a single time. This chain links TRBV9 with TRBJ1-1; weak D call: TRBD1 (5 bases). The germline V gene has CDR1 SGDLS and CDR2 YYNGEE. Between the trimmed V and J ends, which lost 2 bases and 1 base, there was a span of 15 bases. The CDR3 contains 16 residues. CDR3 nucleotides: TGTGCCAGCAGCGTCCTAGGCAGGGAGGGGAACACTGAAGCTTTCTTT. Encoded protein: CASSVLGREGNTEAFF.

V usage is TRBV7-9 and J usage is TRBJ1-1, with D perhaps TRBD1 (5 bases). Germline CDR1 and CDR2: SEHNR and FQNEAQ (reference sequence). The CDR3 is 15 residues long. Trimming pared 4 bases from V and 0 bases from J, leaving 12 bases between. The CDR3 DNA sequence: TGTGCCAGCAGCTGGGCATCGACAGTGAACACTGAAGCTTTCTTT. It specifies CASSWASTVNTEAFF.

This clone was counted only a few times. The chain employs TRBV30 and TRBJ2-5; weak D call: TRBD2 (5 bases). Trimming stripped 0 bases from V and 11 bases from J, with 13 bases between. This CDR3 is 12 amino acids long. The germline V gene has CDR1 GTSNPN and CDR2 SVGIG (reference sequence). CDR3 protein: CAWSVQRRGQYF. In DNA form, the CDR3 reads TGTGCCTGGAGTGTTCAGCGTCGAGGGCAGTACTTC.

V usage is TRBV23-1 and J usage is TRBJ2-1; D may match TRBD1 or TRBD2 (5 bases each). TRBV23-1 is treated as an ORF (open reading frame) with a function not yet certain. The length of the CDR3 is 13 residues. Trimming left V 7 bases short and J 13 bases short, with 20 bases between. The chain's CDR3 is CASTPGRAKPQFF. The CDR3 nucleotides are TGCGCCAGCACCCCGGGACGAGCTAAACCCCAGTTCTTC.

J is TRBJ1-2 and V is TRBV7-8; D ambiguous. This CDR3 spans 15 amino acids. V was cut by 1 base and J by 1 base, with 10 bases left in between. CDR1 and CDR2 from the germline V gene are SGHVS and FQNEAQ. In DNA form, the CDR3 reads TGTGCCAGCAGCTTAGTGAGATACAATAACTATGGCTACACCTTC. Amino acid sequence: CASSLVRYNNYGYTF.